The 19 T cell receptor beta chains below all came from one sample that was sequenced in a study of shared clonotypes between healthy human individuals. Produced via immunoSEQ multiplex PCR; TCRdb's table is partial and in-frame only. The table lists millions of clones, about 95% of them singletons, with 0.9% to 1.3% in the top ten. CD8 cells classed as naive were CD45RO-negative and positively selected for CCR7, excluding terminally differentiated effector memory CD45RA+ cells. Source material: naive CD8+ T cells sorted from blood. Source of these receptors: a man younger than 35 in good health.

The V gene is TRBV14, the J gene TRBJ2-1; D gene ambiguous. Germline CDR1 and CDR2: SGHDN and FVKESK. V lost 4 bases and J lost 0, with 10 bases in between. The CDR3 contains 15 residues. The CDR3 protein is CASSPSHNSYNEQFF. The CDR3 DNA reads as TGTGCCAGCAGCCCCTCACACAACTCCTACAATGAGCAGTTCTTC.

V usage is TRBV7-3 and J usage is TRBJ2-3; 8 bases agree with TRBD1. CDR1 and CDR2 (germline): SGHTA, FQGTGA. With V trimmed by 4 bases and J by 3 bases, 3 bases remained unmatched. The CDR3 extends over 14 amino acids. The CDR3 spells CASSSGTGTDTQYF. The CDR3 nucleotides are TGTGCCAGCAGCTCCGGGACAGGTACAGATACGCAGTATTTT.

This sequence joins TRBV11-2 and TRBJ2-5; TRBD2 might be the D (5 bases). The CDR3 totals 14 residues. Germline CDR1 and CDR2: SGHAT and FQNNGV. V lost 5 bases and J 2 bases, leaving 12 bases between the germline ends. For the CDR3, the DNA is TGTGCCAGCAGCCTCCAAGCGGAACAAGAGACCCAGTACTTC. It encodes CASSLQAEQETQYF.

In this sample, this clone turned up once. The chain recombines TRBV6-5 with TRBJ1-3; no clear D. The CDR3 covers 16 residues. Germline V gene sequence: CDR1 MNHEY, CDR2 SVGAGI. V lost 0 bases and J 3 bases, leaving 12 bases between the germline ends. The CDR3 protein is CASSYSEVGLGNTIYF. The CDR3 DNA sequence: TGTGCCAGCAGTTACTCAGAGGTCGGGCTTGGAAACACCATATATTTT.

In regard to this clone: The identical CDR3 is also encoded by other nucleotide sequences in the sample. The chain recombines TRBV5-1 with TRBJ2-7, with D possibly TRBD1 on 5 matching bases. V shed 0 bases and J shed 3 bases, with 7 bases lying between them. This CDR3 comprises 13 residues. CDR1 and CDR2 (germline): SGHRS, YFSETQ. The CDR3 DNA is TGCGCCAGCAGCTTGGCCAGGGACTACGAGCAGTACTTC. Amino acid sequence: CASSLARDYEQYF.

This sequence joins TRBV4-2 and TRBJ1-2; TRBD1 agrees at 7 bases. After removal of 1 base from V and 8 bases from J, the junction contained 10 bases not matched to a gene. In germline, CDR1 is LGHNA, CDR2 YNFKEQ. There are 15 residues in the CDR3. The CDR3: CASSQVGSGGQGYTF. The DNA of the CDR3 is TGTGCCAGCAGCCAAGTGGGGTCAGGGGGGCAGGGCTACACCTTC.

Here the CDR3 DNA reads TGTGCCAGCAGCTTAGGATTTGAGACAATCCAGTTCTTC. This translates into CASSLGFETIQFF. The chain couples TRBV7-6 to TRBJ2-1; unclear D gene. This CDR3 is 13 amino acids long. Looked up from germline, CDR1 is SGHVS and CDR2 is FNYEAQ. Trimming removed 1 base from V and 13 bases from J, with 14 bases in between.

V is TRBV28 and J is TRBJ2-3, with TRBD2 matching over 7 bases. The CDR3 runs to 15 residues. The germline V gene encodes CDR1 MDHEN and CDR2 SYDVKM. After removal of 5 bases from V and 0 bases from J, the junction contained 5 bases not matched to a gene. In DNA, the CDR3 is TGTGCCAGCAGTGGGACTACCATAAGCACAGATACGCAGTATTTT. Translation gives CASSGTTISTDTQYF.

J is TRBJ1-1 and V is TRBV9, with D possibly being TRBD1 (5 bases). CDR3 size: 12 residues. Germline values: CDR1 SGDLS, CDR2 YYNGEE. Trimming shortened V by 5 bases and J by 8 bases, and 13 bases separated the two germline ends. The CDR3 nucleotides are TGTGCCAGCAGGTCGATGGGGCAAGAAGCTTTCTTT. Amino acid sequence: CASRSMGQEAFF. Full variable domain (outside the CDR3, taken from reference TRBV9 and TRBJ1-1): DSGVTQTPKHLITATGQRVTLRCSPRSGDLSVYWYQQSLDQGLQFLIQYYNGEERAKGNILERFSAQQFPDLHSELNLSSLELGDSALYFCASRSMGQEAFFGQGTRLTVV.

This chain connects TRBV4-1 to TRBJ2-7, with 7 nucleotides matching TRBD1. J was trimmed by 1 base and V by 4 bases; bases with no gene match: 4. This CDR3 has 14 amino acids. Germline lookup yields CDR1 MGHRA and CDR2 YSYEKL. This CDR3 reads CASSLGTVSYEQYF. CDR3 in DNA: TGCGCCAGCAGCCTCGGGACAGTTTCCTACGAGCAGTACTTC.

The chain is built from TRBV28 and TRBJ2-3, with D perhaps TRBD1 (6 bases). CDR3 length: 14 residues. CDR1 is MDHEN, CDR2 SYDVKM, per germline. V was trimmed by 3 bases and J by 7 bases, leaving 14 bases between them. This CDR3 reads CASSFRGRENTQYF. CDR3 nucleotide sequence: TGTGCCAGCAGTTTCAGGGGAAGGGAGAATACGCAGTATTTT.

In this sample, this clone turned up once. V usage is TRBV6-5 and J usage is TRBJ2-1; 13 bases are shared with TRBD2. The CDR3 length is 14 residues. J was trimmed by 9 bases and V by 7 bases; bases with no gene match: 6. The germline V gene encodes CDR1 MNHEY and CDR2 SVGAGI. The CDR3 nucleotides read TGTGCCAGCACCGGGACTAGCGGGAAGATTGAGCAGTTCTTC. Translating it yields CASTGTSGKIEQFF.

This chain uses TRBV27 with TRBJ2-1; tentatively, D is TRBD1 or TRBD2 (5 bases each). CDR3 size: 15 residues. V dropped 3 bases and J dropped 8 bases, with 17 bases sitting between them. The V gene's germline CDR1 is MNHEY and CDR2 SMNVEV (reference sequence). The CDR3 protein is CASSFRGPRGDEQFF. CDR3 DNA: TGTGCCAGCAGTTTTCGAGGGCCTCGGGGCGATGAGCAGTTCTTC.

Regarding this clone: Additional DNA sequences in this sample encode the identical CDR3. The chain uses TRBV19 and TRBJ2-1; a weak D match, TRBD2 (5 bases). CDR1 is LNHDA, CDR2 SQIVND, per germline (reference sequence). Trimming took 5 bases from V and 0 from J, leaving 11 bases between them. This CDR3 comprises 15 residues. CDR3 DNA sequence: TGTGCCAGTAGTCGAGGGCCGAGCTCCTACAATGAGCAGTTCTTC. This gives the protein CASSRGPSSYNEQFF.

The chain combines TRBV7-2 with TRBJ2-3; D is possibly TRBD2 (6 bases). The CDR3 extends over 15 amino acids. V was cut by 4 bases and J by 2 bases, with 13 bases left in between. Per germline, CDR1 SGHTA and CDR2 FQGNSA. CDR3 residues: CASSWDSSYTDTQYF. The DNA for the CDR3 is TGTGCCAGCAGCTGGGACTCCTCCTACACAGATACGCAGTATTTT.

This sequence joins TRBV6-6 and TRBJ2-2; 10 positions agree with TRBD2. CDR3 length: 16 amino acids. V shed 4 bases, J shed 0 bases, and the junction held 2 bases outside the gene matches. Germline V gene lookup returns CDR1 MNHNY and CDR2 SVGAGI (reference sequence). The CDR3 nucleotides are TGTGCCAGCAGTTGGACTAGCGGCTCGAACACCGGGGAGCTGTTTTTT. This translates into CASSWTSGSNTGELFF.

The rearrangement links TRBV19 to TRBJ2-7; TRBD1 aligns across 8 bases. The CDR3 is made up of 13 amino acids. Germline CDR1 is LNHDA and CDR2 is SQIVND (reference sequence). J lost 6 bases, V lost 3 bases, and 4 bases had no gene match. The CDR3 coding sequence is TGTGCCAGTAGTATCCAGGACAGGGCCGAGCAGTACTTC. This gives the protein CASSIQDRAEQYF.

Only one count was recorded for this clone. V usage is TRBV7-9 and J usage is TRBJ2-1; 8 bases fit TRBD1. With 5 bases clipped from V and 4 bases from J, the junction kept 7 bases outside the gene matches. Germline CDR1 reads SEHNR; CDR2 reads FQNEAQ (reference sequence). The CDR3 extends over 15 amino acids. The CDR3 nucleotides read TGTGCCAGCAGCCCGGACAGGGCCGTTTACAATGAGCAGTTCTTC. Encoded protein: CASSPDRAVYNEQFF.

This chain joins TRBV4-1 and TRBJ2-3; D possibly corresponds to TRBD1 (6 bases). The CDR3 consists of 14 residues. Per germline, CDR1 MGHRA and CDR2 YSYEKL. Trimming left V 3 bases short and J 4 bases short, with 11 bases between. This CDR3 is CASSQQGPADTQYF. CDR3 DNA: TGCGCCAGCAGCCAGCAGGGGCCCGCAGATACGCAGTATTTT.